These 16 T cell receptor beta chains originate from one sample sequenced in a study of shared clonotypes between healthy human individuals. Clones were read by immunoSEQ multiplex PCR, and TCRdb kept only the in-frame ones, dropping some. The sample contains about 670,000 clones, roughly 78% of which appear only once. Sequenced: memory CD4+ T cells sorted from blood. Subset noted: CD45RA-negative fraction. The receptors originated from a young woman in good health.

This clone has just a few counts. The chain uses TRBV25-1 and TRBJ2-5; TRBD2 agrees at 9 bases. CDR1 is MGHDK, CDR2 SYGVNS, per germline. The trim removed 3 bases at V and 2 bases at J, leaving 4 bases unmatched. This CDR3 is built from 15 residues. Here the CDR3 DNA reads TGTGCCAGCAGTGAGGGGACTAGCCTTCAAGAGACCCAGTACTTC. Translation gives CASSEGTSLQETQYF.

The CDR3 DNA follows: TGTGCCAGCTCCCCCGACTTAAGGGGGCTAATTGAAGCTTTCTTT. Translating it yields CASSPDLRGLIEAFF. J is TRBJ1-1 and V is TRBV6-1, with 7 bases matching TRBD1. The V gene's germline CDR1 is MNHNS and CDR2 SASEGT. With V trimmed by 8 bases and J by 7 bases, 16 bases remained unmatched. The CDR3 is made up of 15 amino acids.

This sequence joins TRBV5-4 and TRBJ1-4, with D unresolved. The CDR3 consists of 13 residues. V lost 2 bases and J lost 4, with 6 bases in between. Germline assignment: CDR1 SGHNT and CDR2 YYREEE (reference sequence). Here the CDR3 reads CASSFQVNEKLFF. The DNA for the CDR3 is TGTGCCAGCAGCTTTCAGGTTAATGAAAAACTGTTTTTT.

This rearrangement joins TRBV27 to TRBJ2-7; D not certain. The CDR3 spans 13 residues. Trimming pared 8 bases from V and 7 bases from J, leaving 18 bases between. Germline V gives CDR1 MNHEY, CDR2 SMNVEV (reference sequence). The CDR3, as DNA: TGTGCCAGCCGTTCTCATGGAGTGGAGGAGCAGTACTTC. Translated, it gives CASRSHGVEEQYF.

A few counts support this clone. This chain connects TRBV19 to TRBJ2-7; 7 bases align to TRBD1. Trimming cost V 5 bases and J 5 bases; bases outside gene matches: 12. CDR3 length equals 15 residues. Per the germline V gene, CDR1 is LNHDA and CDR2 is SQIVND (reference sequence). CDR3 nucleotides: TGTGCCAGTAGTCCCCATGAGGGGGCAAGGCACGAGCAGTACTTC. This sequence encodes CASSPHEGARHEQYF.

About this clone itself: The sample holds other DNA sequences that translate to the same CDR3. This chain connects TRBV5-1 to TRBJ2-1; 7 bases fit TRBD2. This CDR3 is 15 amino acids long. Germline assignment: CDR1 SGHRS and CDR2 YFSETQ. Unmatched junction bases numbered 6, after V lost 4 bases and J lost 2 bases. This CDR3 reads CASSASSGAYNEQFF. The CDR3 nucleotides are TGCGCCAGCAGCGCCTCTAGCGGAGCCTACAATGAGCAGTTCTTC.

The rearrangement links TRBV10-3 to TRBJ2-3; 8 positions agree with TRBD2. CDR1 and CDR2 (germline): ENHRY, SYGVKD. The V segment lost 10 bases and the J segment 1 base; nucleotides outside the gene matches: 7. The CDR3 runs to 14 residues. The CDR3 DNA reads TGTGCCACCGCCCCGCGGGAGGGCACAGATACGCAGTATTTT. This codes for CATAPREGTDTQYF.

The chain uses TRBV18 and TRBJ1-4; D gene uncertain. The CDR3 has 17 amino acids. V was trimmed by 0 bases and J by 3 bases, leaving 14 bases between them. Per germline, CDR1 KGHSH and CDR2 LQKENI. CDR3 region: CASSPPGTGFSNEKLFF. Written as DNA, the CDR3 is TGTGCCAGCTCACCACCAGGCACCGGGTTCTCTAATGAAAAACTGTTTTTT. Looking up the rest from reference TRBV18 and TRBJ1-4 gives the full variable domain: NAGVMQNPRHLVRRRGQEARLRCSPMKGHSHVYWYRQLPEEGLKFMVYLQKENIIDESGMPKERFSAEFPKEGPSILRIQQVVRGDSAAYFCASSPPGTGFSNEKLFFGSGTQLSVL.

Comments on this clone: Other DNA variants within this sample encode the same CDR3. This chain joins TRBV18 and TRBJ1-4; D gene uncertain. The V end lost 3 bases, the J end lost 5 bases, and 7 bases lay between the germline ends. The CDR3 contains 13 residues. Per the germline V gene, CDR1 is KGHSH and CDR2 is LQKENI. CDR3: CASSPGLNEKLFF. DNA for the CDR3: TGTGCCAGCTCACCGGGCCTGAATGAAAAACTGTTTTTT. The full variable domain, in which reference TRBV18 and TRBJ1-4 provide the parts outside the CDR3, is NAGVMQNPRHLVRRRGQEARLRCSPMKGHSHVYWYRQLPEEGLKFMVYLQKENIIDESGMPKERFSAEFPKEGPSILRIQQVVRGDSAAYFCASSPGLNEKLFFGSGTQLSVL.

This clone appeared a few times. V usage is TRBV2 and J usage is TRBJ2-1; weak D call: TRBD2 (6 bases). The V end was cut by 4 bases, the J end by 12 bases, with 19 bases between. This CDR3 region has 14 residues. Per the germline V gene, CDR1 is SNHLY and CDR2 is FYNNEI. Here the CDR3 DNA reads TGTGCCAGCAGTGGCGGGGTAGCGGCCGAGAGGCAGTTCTTC. Its protein is CASSGGVAAERQFF.

The V call is TRBV12-5, the J call TRBJ2-1; D uncertain. Deletions cut 7 bases from V and 5 bases from J, with 9 bases between. Germline V gene data show CDR1 as LGHNT and CDR2 as FRNRAP. There are 12 residues in the CDR3. CDR3: CASAHEDNEQFF. The CDR3, as DNA: TGTGCTAGTGCCCACGAAGACAATGAGCAGTTCTTC. Complete variable domain (other parts from reference TRBV12-5 and TRBJ2-1): DARVTQTPRHKVTEMGQEVTMRCQPILGHNTVFWYRQTMMQGLELLAYFRNRAPLDDSGMPKDRFSAEMPDATLATLKIQPSEPRDSAVYFCASAHEDNEQFFGPGTRLTVL.

V and J are TRBV29-1 and TRBJ2-3; 8 bases map to TRBD2. V dropped 6 bases and J dropped 3; count of bases not matched to a gene: 5. The germline V gene encodes CDR1 SQVTM and CDR2 ANQGSEA. This CDR3 region has 13 residues. DNA for the CDR3: TGCAGCGTCGGGAGGGGGGAAACAGATACGCAGTATTTT. Translation gives CSVGRGETDTQYF.

The chain links TRBV18 to TRBJ1-5; 7 nucleotides align to TRBD1. Germline CDR1 and CDR2: KGHSH and LQKENI. The CDR3 has 15 residues. Germline trimming cut 3 bases from V and 4 bases from J; bases unmatched to any gene: 6. The CDR3 is CASSPLGTANQPQHF. Written as DNA, the CDR3 is TGTGCCAGCTCACCCCTCGGGACAGCTAATCAGCCCCAGCATTTT.

In this sample, this clone turned up many times. The V call is TRBV5-6, the J call TRBJ1-1, with D perhaps matching TRBD1 (5 bases). The CDR3 totals 16 residues. V lost 0 bases and J lost 0, with 12 bases in between. Germline CDR1 SGHDT, CDR2 YYEEEE. The CDR3 bases are TGTGCCAGCAGCTTGGGAAACCCAGGGATGAACACTGAAGCTTTCTTT. It yields the protein CASSLGNPGMNTEAFF.

The chain is built from TRBV29-1 and TRBJ2-2; 8 nucleotides agree with TRBD1. Germline V gene sequence: CDR1 SQVTM, CDR2 ANQGSEA. J lost 6 bases, V lost 7 bases, and 4 bases had no gene match. The CDR3 covers 12 residues. Here the CDR3 reads CSGSTGAGELFF. CDR3 nucleotide sequence: TGCAGCGGATCGACAGGGGCCGGGGAGCTGTTTTTT.

This clone was recorded a few times. J is TRBJ1-1 and V is TRBV7-2; D remains unclear. Germline V gene lookup returns CDR1 SGHTA and CDR2 FQGNSA. The CDR3 is 13 residues long. V was trimmed by 1 base and J by 7 bases, leaving 10 bases between them. The CDR3 loop reads CASSLGVRGEAFF. The CDR3 DNA reads as TGTGCCAGCAGCTTAGGGGTCCGAGGTGAAGCTTTCTTT.